The rows below give T cell receptor beta chains drawn from one sample of a study of cytomegalovirus exposure and HLA in healthy donors. Clones were read by immunoSEQ multiplex PCR, and TCRdb kept only the in-frame ones, dropping some. The repertoire holds over 100,000 clones, with approximately 87% as singletons. The sample taken for sequencing was PBMCs. These receptors all come from a woman younger than 45 in good health and CMV-seronegative. CDR3s leave out the opening cysteine and the closing phenylalanine or tryptophan.

>TRBJ2-6|16|TRBV5-1
ASSLDVLAGPGANVLT
>TRBJ2-5|14|TRBV5-1
ASSPWDRGVLETQY
>TRBJ1-2|13|TRBV4-3
ASSQERFHLKSYT
>TRBJ2-7|15|TRBV28
ASSSSRDRGHHYEQY
>TRBJ2-6|12|TRBV7-2
ASSLRDGANVLT
>TRBJ1-4|12|TRBV15
ATSRAGGGEKLF
>TRBJ2-3|16|TRBV7-8
ASSSSAQPGIVTDTQY
>TRBJ1-2|10|TRBV7-2
ASSHDRYGYT
>TRBJ1-1|13|TRBV18
ASSAGQGVNTEAF
>TRBJ2-3|14|TRBV29-1
SVVIRLAGVPDTQY
>TRBJ2-5|15|TRBV5-5
ASSWGNGTGHRETQY
>TRBJ2-5|14|TRBV7-2
ASSGSLAGVQETQY
>TRBJ2-7|14|TRBV18
ASSPPASTGRGEQY
>TRBJ2-3|15|TRBV7-2
ASSLAPGGFSTDTQY
>TRBJ2-1|15|TRBV27
ASSLWDGAGGRGEQF
>TRBJ1-5|13|TRBV6-1
ASSQGLGTNQPQH
>TRBJ2-7|12|TRBV30
AWSVPGFSYEQY
>TRBJ1-1|10|TRBV10-3
AISAPGSEAF
>TRBJ2-1|13|TRBV6-5
ASSLNAAGGNEQF
>TRBJ2-7|13|TRBV19
ASSIGTGFAHEQY
>TRBJ2-1|14|TRBV7-8
ASRGTSATSYNEQF
>TRBJ2-7|12|TRBV7-2
ASSPGTPAGEQY
>TRBJ1-4|11|TRBV6-6
ASSYDRVEKLF
>TRBJ1-4|13|TRBV15
ATSRVTGGNEKLF
>TRBJ1-3|11|TRBV6-1
ASSQQAGNTIY
>TRBJ2-1|11|TRBV9
ASSVGRGNEQF
>TRBJ1-2|12|TRBV6-6
ASSYSMAFYGYT
>TRBJ1-2|14|TRBV27
ASSLEPGQGAYGYT
>TRBJ2-7|17|TRBV7-9
SSSSKTGAIPSSSYEQY
>TRBJ2-7|12|TRBV27
ASSPYRDSYEQY
>TRBJ2-5|13|TRBV6-5
ASSYPGGGRETQY
>TRBJ1-4|13|TRBV18
ASSPGTASNEKLF
>TRBJ1-2|12|TRBV19
ASTPGGGGYGYT
>TRBJ2-7|14|TRBV5-6
ASSSLLPGGFHEQY
>TRBJ2-5|11|TRBV29-1
SVEQGAQETQY
>TRBJ1-5|10|TRBV19
ASTKGVQPQH
>TRBJ2-3|13|TRBV7-7
ASSLGTSGPDTQY
>TRBJ1-5|15|TRBV15
ATSTRDRGLMGQPQH
>TRBJ1-1|11|TRBV7-2
ASSSTGRTEAF
>TRBJ1-4|15|TRBV28
ASSLPLNLNRGEKLF
>TRBJ2-7|14|TRBV19
ASSKPFGTGSYEQY
>TRBJ1-2|13|TRBV7-2
ASRSNRGLGLGYT
>TRBJ1-1|10|TRBV6-6
ASSSRGDEAF
>TRBJ1-1|12|TRBV6-5
ASSHFAGRGEAF
>TRBJ1-1|11|TRBV7-6
ASSSQGNTEAF
>TRBJ1-2|11|TRBV28
ASSPITRYGYT
>TRBJ2-5|12|TRBV7-8
ASYRLASRETQY
>TRBJ1-1|14|TRBV6-5
ASSYSRSGVGTEAF
>TRBJ2-7|13|TRBV7-2
ASSGRTSGSNAWY
>TRBJ2-3|12|TRBV4-1
ASSQPRQNNTQY
>TRBJ1-4|18|TRBV6-4
ASSRTTNTGQGALGEKLF
>TRBJ2-5|10|TRBV13
ASSLSQETQY
>TRBJ1-2|13|TRBV28
ASSPAPGQGRGYT
>TRBJ1-5|11|TRBV14
ASSRGGDQPQH
>TRBJ1-1|12|TRBV5-6
ASSAGTANTEAF
>TRBJ2-3|13|TRBV27
ASSPIAGGTDTQY
>TRBJ2-7|14|TRBV4-1
ASSQVARGPAYEQY
>TRBJ1-3|11|TRBV9
ASRQGTGNTIY
>TRBJ2-5|12|TRBV7-2
ASSPGTSGETQY
>TRBJ2-2|14|TRBV4-3
ASSQDGRGVIGELF